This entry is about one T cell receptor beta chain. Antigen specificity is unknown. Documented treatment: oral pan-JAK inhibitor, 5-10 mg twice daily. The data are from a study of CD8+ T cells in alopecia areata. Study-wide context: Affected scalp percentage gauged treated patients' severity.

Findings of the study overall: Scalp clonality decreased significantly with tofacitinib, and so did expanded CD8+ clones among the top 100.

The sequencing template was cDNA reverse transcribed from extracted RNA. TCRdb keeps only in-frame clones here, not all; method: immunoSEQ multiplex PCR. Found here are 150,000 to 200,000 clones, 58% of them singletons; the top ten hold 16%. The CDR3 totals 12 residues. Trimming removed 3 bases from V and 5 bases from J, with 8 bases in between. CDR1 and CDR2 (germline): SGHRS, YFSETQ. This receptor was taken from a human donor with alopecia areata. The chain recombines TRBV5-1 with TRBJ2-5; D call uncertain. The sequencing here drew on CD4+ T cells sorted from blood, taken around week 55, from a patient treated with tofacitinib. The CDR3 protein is CASSWLEETQYF. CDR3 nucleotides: TGCGCCAGCAGCTGGCTAGAGGAGACCCAGTACTTC.